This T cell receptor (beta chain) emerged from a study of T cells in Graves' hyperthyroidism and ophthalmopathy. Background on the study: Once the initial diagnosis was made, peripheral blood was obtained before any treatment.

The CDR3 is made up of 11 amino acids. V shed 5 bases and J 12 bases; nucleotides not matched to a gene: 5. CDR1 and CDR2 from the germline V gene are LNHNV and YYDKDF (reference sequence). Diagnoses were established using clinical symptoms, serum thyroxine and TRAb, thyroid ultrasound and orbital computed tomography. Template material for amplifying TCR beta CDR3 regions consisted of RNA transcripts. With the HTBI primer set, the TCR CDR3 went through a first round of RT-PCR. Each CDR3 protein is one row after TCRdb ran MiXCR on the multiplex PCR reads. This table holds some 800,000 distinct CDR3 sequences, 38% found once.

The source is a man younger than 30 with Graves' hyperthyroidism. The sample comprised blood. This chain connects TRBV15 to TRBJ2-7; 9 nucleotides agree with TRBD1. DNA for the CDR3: TGTGCCACCAGCCCCGGGACAGGGCGGTACTTC. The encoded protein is CATSPGTGRYF.